The clone carrying this TCR beta chain has a handful of counts. The antigen remains undetermined. The CDR3 contains 14 residues. From germline, CDR1 is GTSNPN and CDR2 SVGIG (reference sequence). The V gene lost 2 bases and the J gene lost 0 bases, with 7 bases spanning the gap. This entry is derived from a study of blood T cells in healthy people across ages. Whole-study results and caveats: In older individuals, TCR beta diversity per million T cells was lower, falling roughly linearly with age.

Together with a sample-barcoded 5' primer, a J-beta primer mix was included in a second PCR lasting roughly 6 to 12 cycles. TCRdb processed the 5' RACE reads anew with MiXCR; each CDR3 protein has one entry. The table shows 630,000 or so distinct CDR3 sequences, with about 30% occurring only once. This receptor was identified in a woman of 80 years or more in good health. The sample comprised blood. The chain combines TRBV30 with TRBJ1-4; D remains ambiguous. CDR3 residues: CAWSKGATNEKLFF. CDR3 in DNA: TGTGCCTGGAGTAAAGGCGCAACTAATGAAAAACTGTTTTTT. The whole variable domain, filled in from reference TRBV30 and TRBJ1-4, reads SQTIHQWPATLVQPVGSPLSLECTVEGTSNPNLYWYRQAAGRGLQLLFYSVGIGQISSEVPQNLSASRPQDRQFILSSKKLLLSDSGFYLCAWSKGATNEKLFFGSGTQLSVL.